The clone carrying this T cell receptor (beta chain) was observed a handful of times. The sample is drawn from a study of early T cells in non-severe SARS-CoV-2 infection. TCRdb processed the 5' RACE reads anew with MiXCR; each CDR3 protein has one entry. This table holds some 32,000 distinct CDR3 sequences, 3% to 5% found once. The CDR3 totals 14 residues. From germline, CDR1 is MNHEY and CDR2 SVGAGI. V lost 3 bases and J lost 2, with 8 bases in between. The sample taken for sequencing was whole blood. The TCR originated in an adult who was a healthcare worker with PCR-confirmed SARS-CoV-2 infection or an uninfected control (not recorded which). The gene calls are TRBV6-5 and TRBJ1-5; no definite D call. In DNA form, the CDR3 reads TGTGCCAGCAGTTATAAGAAGGGCAATCAGCCCCAGCATTTT. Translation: CASSYKKGNQPQHF.